The rows below give T cell receptor beta chains drawn from one sample of a study of blood T cell repertoires in COVID-19. The repertoire was sequenced with immunoSEQ multiplex PCR; TCRdb's copy has only in-frame clones and lacks some. The sample contains roughly 180,000 clones, roughly 81% of which appear only once. Material: peripheral blood. All receptors derive from a woman older than 75 with COVID-19, enrolled during active disease. Each CDR3 is given with its conserved first and last residue. A D gene is named only where the DNA matches it firmly. Only part of the rows carry a size: once, few, many, or a class if the clone is expanded.

V	size	J	D	DNA	CDR3
TRBV5-1	NA	TRBJ2-1	TRBD2	TGCGCCAGCAGCTTGGACCTAGCGGGAGGGTCGCAGTTCTTC	CASSLDLAGGSQFF
TRBV27	NA	TRBJ2-1	TRBD2	TGTGCCAGCAGTTTAAGCCTGGGACTAGCGGGAGCGGGCGATGAGCAGTTCTTC	CASSLSLGLAGAGDEQFF
TRBV2	NA	TRBJ2-1	NA	TGTGCCAGCAGCCGATCCTTATGGGGGCATGAGCAGTTCTTC	CASSRSLWGHEQFF
TRBV6-5	NA	TRBJ1-6	NA	TGTGCCAGCACGGTCAAAGATAATTCACCCCTCCACTTT	CASTVKDNSPLHF
TRBV27	NA	TRBJ2-2	TRBD1	TGTGCCAGCAGTTTACGGACAGGGAACACCGGGGAGCTGTTTTTT	CASSLRTGNTGELFF
TRBV21-1	NA	TRBJ1-5	NA	TGTGCCAGCAGCAAACGGGTTTATAATCAGCCCCAGCATTTT	CASSKRVYNQPQHF
TRBV6-4	NA	TRBJ1-1	NA	TGTGCCAGCAGTGACTCGAATAGCACAGGGCCCACTGAAGCTTTCTTT	CASSDSNSTGPTEAFF
TRBV3-1/TRBV3-2	NA	TRBJ2-7	TRBD2	TGTGCCAGCAGCCGGCATCCGGGAAGCGGGAGGGCCTACGAGCAGTACTTC	CASSRHPGSGRAYEQYF
TRBV29-1	NA	TRBJ2-4	NA	TGCAGCGTTCTGTACCCCGGGCGGGACATTCAGTACTTC	CSVLYPGRDIQYF
TRBV5-5	NA	TRBJ1-2	NA	TGTGCCAGCAGCTTTTGGGGCGATGGCTACACCTTC	CASSFWGDGYTF
TRBV11-2	NA	TRBJ2-2	NA	TGTGCCAGCAGCTTAAGGGGCACCGGGGAGCTGTTTTTT	CASSLRGTGELFF
TRBV28	NA	TRBJ1-2	TRBD1	TGTGCCAGCAGTGCACAACAGGGGAACTACACCTTC	CASSAQQGNYTF
TRBV27	few	TRBJ1-6	NA	TGTGCCAGCAGTTTATCTCGGGGGAATTCACCCCTCCACTTT	CASSLSRGNSPLHF
TRBV7-2	NA	TRBJ2-7	TRBD1	TGTGCCAGCAGCTCCCCGGGACAGGGACACTACGAGCAGTACTTC	CASSSPGQGHYEQYF
TRBV6-1	many	TRBJ1-3	NA	TGTGCCAGCAGTGACCTGGAGGGCTACTCTGGAAACACCATATATTTT	CASSDLEGYSGNTIYF
TRBV7-7	NA	TRBJ2-3	TRBD1	TGTGCTAGCAGCTCCTCCAGGACAGGGGGCACAGATACGCAGTATTTT	CASSSSRTGGTDTQYF
TRBV7-6	NA	TRBJ2-2	NA	TGTGCCAGCAGCTTAATGGGAGGACTCGGCGGGGAGCTGTTTTTT	CASSLMGGLGGELFF
TRBV18	NA	TRBJ1-2	NA	TGTGCCAGCTCACCACCTAGTCGTGGCTACACCTTC	CASSPPSRGYTF
TRBV12-3/TRBV12-4	NA	TRBJ2-2	NA	TGTGCCAGCAGTAGACAGGTCACCGGGGAGCTGTTTTTT	CASSRQVTGELFF
TRBV18	NA	TRBJ1-1	TRBD1	TGTGCCAGCTCACCGAGGGGGACAGCGAACACTGAAGCTTTCTTT	CASSPRGTANTEAFF
TRBV10-3	NA	TRBJ1-4	NA	TGTGCCATCAGTGACAGTCAGGGGAATGAAAAACTGTTTTTT	CAISDSQGNEKLFF
TRBV11-2	NA	TRBJ1-2	NA	TGTGCCAGCAGCTATATACAGGGTCGGGGCGGCTACACCTTC	CASSYIQGRGGYTF